These T cell receptor beta chains were read from a single sample in a study of cytomegalovirus exposure and HLA in healthy donors. TCRdb's copy holds only in-frame clones and misses some; the assay was immunoSEQ multiplex PCR. The sample includes about 120,000 clones, 15% to 20% of them seen just once. The sample was PBMCs. The receptor set was obtained from a female donor in good health and CMV-seropositive. The CDR3 runs from the conserved cysteine through the conserved F or W. Each record gives: clone size, J gene, V gene, D gene, CDR3 DNA, CDR3 protein. D genes are given only for firm matches. Clone size is not always given. Where it is, it says once, few, many or a class for expanded clones.

few TRBJ1-1 TRBV14 TRBD1 TGTGCCAGCAGCCAACTCGGGACAGCATATCTTGAAGCTTTCTTT CASSQLGTAYLEAFF
NA TRBJ1-3 TRBV7-2 NA TGTGCCAGCAGCGGGGGACTTACTGGCTCTGGAAACACCATATATTTT CASSGGLTGSGNTIYF
few TRBJ1-2 TRBV19 NA TGTGCCAGTAGTACTCAACGCAGGGAAACTAACTATGGCTACACCTTC CASSTQRRETNYGYTF
few TRBJ1-2 TRBV30 TRBD1 TGTGCCTGGAGTGTAGGGACAGGGGCAGATTATGGCTACACCTTC CAWSVGTGADYGYTF
NA TRBJ1-2 TRBV30 TRBD1 TGTGCCTGGAGTGCCCTTGACAGGGCCTACCTTAACTATGGCTACACCTTC CAWSALDRAYLNYGYTF
NA TRBJ2-1 TRBV11-3 TRBD2 TGTGCCAGCAGCCAAGCTAGCGGGAGGGCCCCCTACAATGAGCAGTTCTTC CASSQASGRAPYNEQFF
NA TRBJ2-1 TRBV27 NA TGTGCCAGCAGCGACAGTAGCTCCTACAATGAGCAGTTCTTC CASSDSSSYNEQFF
few TRBJ1-5 TRBV4-1 NA TGCGCCAGCAGCCAAGGCCCCAGGGTGGGGGGTTATAGCAATCAGCCCCAGCATTTT CASSQGPRVGGYSNQPQHF
few TRBJ1-1 TRBV10-1 TRBD1 TGCGCCAGCAGTGGGACAGGGCCCACTGAAGCTTTCTTT CASSGTGPTEAFF
NA TRBJ2-5 TRBV27 NA TGTGCCAGCAGTTTTGTCGGGGAGACCCAGTACTTC CASSFVGETQYF
few TRBJ1-2 TRBV7-2 NA TGTGCCAGCAGCATCACACATAACTATGGCTACACCTTC CASSITHNYGYTF
NA TRBJ1-5 TRBV4-2 TRBD1 TGTGCCAGCAGCCAAGGTTCAGGGGGCGTAGGGATTGCTCAGCCCCAGCATTTT CASSQGSGGVGIAQPQHF
NA TRBJ1-6 TRBV7-2 NA TGTGCCAGCAGCCCCGGGACATGGTATAATTCACCCCTCCACTTT CASSPGTWYNSPLHF
NA TRBJ1-1 TRBV6-6 TRBD1 TGTGCCAGCAGTTACAGGGCAGGGGGCGTCACTGAAGCTTTCTTT CASSYRAGGVTEAFF
few TRBJ1-1 TRBV4-1 NA TGCGCCAGCAGCCAAAACGGGAACACTGAAGCTTTCTTT CASSQNGNTEAFF
few TRBJ2-5 TRBV27 NA TGTGCCAGCAGTCTTATCCGCGGGGAGACCCAGTACTTC CASSLIRGETQYF
NA TRBJ2-3 TRBV27 TRBD2 TGTGCCAGCAGTTTCCAGCGGGAGATCGGTACGCAGTATTTT CASSFQREIGTQYF
few TRBJ2-5 TRBV4-2 TRBD2 TGTGCCAGCAGTCGCAGCGGGAAGGAGACCCAGTACTTC CASSRSGKETQYF
NA TRBJ2-3 TRBV5-1 NA TGCGCCAGCGGCTCGGGCAGGGAGGCAGATACGCAGTATTTT CASGSGREADTQYF
few TRBJ2-1 TRBV9 NA TGTGCCAGCAGCTACGCTAGCAGCGACTACAATGAGCAGTTCTTC CASSYASSDYNEQFF
NA TRBJ2-1 TRBV28 NA TGTGCCAGCAGTTTATTAGCGAACCAGTGGGAGTTCTTC CASSLLANQWEFF
NA TRBJ1-4 TRBV6-1 TRBD1 TGTGCCAGCAGTGAACGGTATAGGACAGGGGATGAAAAACTGTTTTTT CASSERYRTGDEKLFF
few TRBJ2-3 TRBV28 TRBD2 TGTGCCAGCAGTGACCCGGGACTAGCGGCCACAGATACGCAGTATTTT CASSDPGLAATDTQYF
NA TRBJ2-7 TRBV11-2 NA TGTGCCAGCAGCTCGCAGGGTTACGAGCAGTACTTC CASSSQGYEQYF
few TRBJ2-7 TRBV28 NA TGTGCCAGCAGTTCTACAGTTCCCTACGAGCAGTACTTC CASSSTVPYEQYF
NA TRBJ2-7 TRBV2 NA TGTGCCAGCAGGGAGGGACAGAGAGACTACGAGCAGTACTTC CASREGQRDYEQYF
NA TRBJ2-1 TRBV11-3 TRBD2 TGTGCCAGCAGCTTAGGGGGACTAGCAGACAATGAGCAGTTCTTC CASSLGGLADNEQFF
NA TRBJ1-1 TRBV30 NA TGTGCCTGGAGCAACGCAGGCAGGTTGGCTTTCTTT CAWSNAGRLAFF
few TRBJ1-5 TRBV9 NA TGTGCCAGCAGCGTAGGCACAGTCGGTCAGCCCCAGCATTTT CASSVGTVGQPQHF
few TRBJ2-3 TRBV7-9 TRBD1 TGTGCCAGCAGCTTAGGAGAGACAGGGGCCCCAGATACGCAGTATTTT CASSLGETGAPDTQYF
few TRBJ1-1 TRBV14 NA TGTGCCAGCAGCCAAGTTAGAAACACTGAAGCTTTCTTT CASSQVRNTEAFF
few TRBJ2-7 TRBV19 TRBD2 TGTGCCAGTAGTACCCCCCGCGGACTAGCGGGAGAGCAGTACTTC CASSTPRGLAGEQYF
NA TRBJ1-2 TRBV27 NA TGTGCCAGCAGTCAAGTAAACAGGGTTGGGGATGGCTACACCTTC CASSQVNRVGDGYTF
NA TRBJ2-7 TRBV5-1 TRBD2 TGCGCCAGCAGCGCGGACCCTAGCGGTGGAGGGTACGAGCAGTACTTC CASSADPSGGGYEQYF
once TRBJ2-2 TRBV9 NA TGTGCCAGCAGTCCAGGATTCTCTTTAGGGGAGCTGTTTTTT CASSPGFSLGELFF
NA TRBJ1-5 TRBV10-3 NA TGTGCCATCTCCTCTGGCGGGGGAGTAGGCCAGCCCCAGCATTTT CAISSGGGVGQPQHF
few TRBJ2-3 TRBV6-1 TRBD2 TGTGCCAGCAGTAGGGTAGCGGGGGGGGCAGATACGCAGTATTTT CASSRVAGGADTQYF
NA TRBJ1-4 TRBV28 NA TGTGCCAGCGGCGGGGGGGTTAATGAAAAACTGTTTTTT CASGGGVNEKLFF
NA TRBJ2-5 TRBV7-2 NA TGTGCCAGCTCTCGCCTGAGGGCTAGCGCGTACCAAGAGACCCAGTACTTC CASSRLRASAYQETQYF
NA TRBJ2-7 TRBV10-3 TRBD1 TGTGCCATCAGTGAGTCCTATCGGGACAGGGCCGAGCAGTACTTC CAISESYRDRAEQYF
few TRBJ2-3 TRBV5-4 TRBD2 TGTGCCAGCAGGAGGGACTACTGGTCCCTCACAGATACGCAGTATTTT CASRRDYWSLTDTQYF
NA TRBJ2-1 TRBV27 NA TGTGCCAGCCAAGATGACCCTTACAGCTACAATGAGCAGTTCTTC CASQDDPYSYNEQFF
NA TRBJ2-7 TRBV4-1 NA TGCGCCAGCAGCCAAGATCCTAGGGGGACCGAGCAGTACTTC CASSQDPRGTEQYF
NA TRBJ2-2 TRBV7-9 TRBD1 TGTGCCAGCAAATATTCCGGGACAGTCGCCACCGGGGAGCTGTTTTTT CASKYSGTVATGELFF
few TRBJ2-3 TRBV4-2 TRBD2 TGTGCCAGCAGCCAGACACTAGCGGTAAGGTTGGGCACAGATACGCAGTATTTT CASSQTLAVRLGTDTQYF